The entry below describes one T cell receptor (beta chain). What it binds is unknown. The data belong to a study of shared clonotypes between healthy human individuals. Findings and limits, study-wide: A reduction in generation probabilities was seen for non-shared clonotypes relative to those shared by all four donors.

Genomic DNA (from each subset) was split evenly across several immunoSEQ plates. The data were produced by immunoSEQ multiplex PCR, yet TCRdb's version contains in-frame clones alone and is incomplete. This table holds 2 million to 2.5 million clones, 85% to 95% found once. V was trimmed by 7 bases and J by 4 bases, leaving 10 bases between them. This CDR3 comprises 12 residues. In germline, CDR1 is SEHNR, CDR2 FQNEAQ (reference sequence). The TCR comes from a man between 18 and 29 years old in good health. Some clones in this sample may be carry-over from other donors' samples. The source material was naive CD4+ T cells from PBMCs. The subset was: CD45RA+ positively selected. This chain uses TRBV7-9 with TRBJ1-2; D unresolved. CDR3 amino acids: CASNQWGYGYTF. CDR3 sequence (DNA): TGTGCCAGCAACCAGTGGGGCTATGGCTACACCTTC.